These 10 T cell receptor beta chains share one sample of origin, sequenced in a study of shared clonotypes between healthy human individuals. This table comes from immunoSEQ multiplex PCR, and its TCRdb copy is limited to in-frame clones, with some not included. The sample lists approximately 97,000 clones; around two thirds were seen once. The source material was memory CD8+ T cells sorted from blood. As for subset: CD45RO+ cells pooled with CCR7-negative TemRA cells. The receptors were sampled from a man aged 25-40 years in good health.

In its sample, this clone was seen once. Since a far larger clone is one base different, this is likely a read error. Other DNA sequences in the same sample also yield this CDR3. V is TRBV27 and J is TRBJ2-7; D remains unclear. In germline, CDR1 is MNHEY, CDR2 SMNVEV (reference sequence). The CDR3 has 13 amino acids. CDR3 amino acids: CASRSPGSYEQYF. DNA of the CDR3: TGTGCCAGCAGGTCCCCAGGCTCCTACGAGCAATACTTC.

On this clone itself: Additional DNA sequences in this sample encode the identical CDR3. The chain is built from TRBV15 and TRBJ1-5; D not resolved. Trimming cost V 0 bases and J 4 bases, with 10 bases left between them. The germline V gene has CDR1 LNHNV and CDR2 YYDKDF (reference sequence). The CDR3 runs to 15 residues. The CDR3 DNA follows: TGTGCCACCAGCAGAGATGTGGGGAGTAATCAGCCCCAGCATTTT. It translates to CATSRDVGSNQPQHF.

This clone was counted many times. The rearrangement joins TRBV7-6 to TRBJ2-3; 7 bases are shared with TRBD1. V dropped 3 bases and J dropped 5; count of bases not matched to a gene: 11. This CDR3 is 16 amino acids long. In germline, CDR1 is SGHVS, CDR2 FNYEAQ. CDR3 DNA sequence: TGTGCCAGCAGCTTGGCTACAGGGGTTCGGGTAGATACGCAGTATTTT. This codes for CASSLATGVRVDTQYF.

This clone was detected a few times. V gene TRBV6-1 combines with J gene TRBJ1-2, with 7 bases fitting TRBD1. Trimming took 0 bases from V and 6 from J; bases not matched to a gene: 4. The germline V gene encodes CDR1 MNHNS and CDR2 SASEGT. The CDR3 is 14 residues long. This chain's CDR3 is CASSEAGDRDGYTF. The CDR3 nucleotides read TGTGCCAGCAGTGAAGCGGGGGACAGAGATGGCTACACCTTC.

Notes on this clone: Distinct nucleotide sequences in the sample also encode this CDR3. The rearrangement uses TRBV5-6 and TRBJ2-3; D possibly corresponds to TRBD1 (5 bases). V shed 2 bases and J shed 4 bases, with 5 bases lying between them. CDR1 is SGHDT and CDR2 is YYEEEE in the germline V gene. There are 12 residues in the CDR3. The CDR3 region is CASSLGADTQYF. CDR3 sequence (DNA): TGTGCCAGCAGCTTAGGGGCAGATACGCAGTATTTT.

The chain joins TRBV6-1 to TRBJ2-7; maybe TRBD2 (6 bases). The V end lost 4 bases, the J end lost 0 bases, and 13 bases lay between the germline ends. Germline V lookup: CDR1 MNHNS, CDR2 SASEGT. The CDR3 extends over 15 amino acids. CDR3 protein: CASSALGGLSYEQYF. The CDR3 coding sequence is TGTGCCAGCAGTGCTTTGGGGGGACTCTCCTACGAGCAGTACTTC.

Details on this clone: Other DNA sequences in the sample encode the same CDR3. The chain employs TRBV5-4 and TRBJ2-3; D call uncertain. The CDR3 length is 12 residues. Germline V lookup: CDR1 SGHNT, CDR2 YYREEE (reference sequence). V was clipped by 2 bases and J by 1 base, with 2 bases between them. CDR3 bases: TGTGCCAGCAGCTTCGGCACAGATACGCAGTATTTT. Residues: CASSFGTDTQYF.

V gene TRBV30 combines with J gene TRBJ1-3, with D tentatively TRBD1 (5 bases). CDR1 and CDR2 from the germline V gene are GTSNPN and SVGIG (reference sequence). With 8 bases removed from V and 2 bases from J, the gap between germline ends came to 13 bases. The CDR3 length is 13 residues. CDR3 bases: TGTGCCGGGTCGACAGCGGCTGGAAACACCATATATTTT. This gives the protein CAGSTAAGNTIYF.

The CDR3 DNA reads as TGTGCCAGCGTCTGGGGGAGTGGGGGGTCGGAGCAGTACTTC. Translated: CASVWGSGGSEQYF. J is TRBJ2-7 and V is TRBV28; tentative D call: TRBD2 (6 bases). The CDR3 contains 14 residues. V lost 8 bases and J lost 7, with 21 bases in between. CDR1 is MDHEN and CDR2 is SYDVKM in the germline V gene.

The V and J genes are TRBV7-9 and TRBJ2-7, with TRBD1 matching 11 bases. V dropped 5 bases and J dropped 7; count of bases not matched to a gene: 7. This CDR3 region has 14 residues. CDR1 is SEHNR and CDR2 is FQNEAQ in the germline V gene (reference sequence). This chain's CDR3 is CASSPGQGVGEQYF. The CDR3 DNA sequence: TGTGCCAGCAGCCCGGGACAGGGGGTGGGGGAGCAGTACTTC.